The table lists the clone carrying this T cell receptor (beta chain) with a count of one. These data are taken from a study of blood T cell repertoires in COVID-19. The length of the CDR3 is 16 residues. V shed 6 bases, J shed 7 bases, and the junction held 15 bases outside the gene matches. Germline CDR1 MNHEY, CDR2 SVGEGT. TCRdb's table, derived via immunoSEQ multiplex PCR, lists solely in-frame clones and lacks some. The profile shows approximately 290,000 clones, about 88% of them singletons. Sequencing was carried out using peripheral blood. This rearrangement joins TRBV6-2 or TRBV6-3 to TRBJ2-1; the match to TRBD1 covers 7 bases. This TCR derives from a woman aged 55-75 years with acute or convalescent COVID-19. The CDR3 bases are TGTGCCAGCAGCCTAGAAGACAGGGTGGTTGGTAATGAGCAGTTCTTC. Amino acid sequence: CASSLEDRVVGNEQFF.